This T cell receptor beta chain is from a study of T cell repertoires in cytomegalovirus infection. The CDR3 runs 15 residues. The V gene's germline CDR1 is GTSNPN and CDR2 SVGIG (reference sequence). Germline trimming cut 5 bases from V and 7 bases from J; bases unmatched to any gene: 12. Each CDR3 protein is one row after TCRdb ran MiXCR on the reads. Counted here are approximately 500,000 distinct CDR3 sequences, 11% occurring once; the ten biggest clones make up roughly 10%. The sequence was obtained from a human donor in good health (CMV status not recorded). Some clones in this sample may be carry-over from other donors' samples. Sequenced input: PBMCs. The chain links TRBV30 to TRBJ2-3; 10 nucleotides line up with TRBD1. The CDR3 nucleotides read TGTGCCTGGTACGAGGGACAGGGGACAGAAAATACGCAGTATTTT. Translation gives CAWYEGQGTENTQYF.